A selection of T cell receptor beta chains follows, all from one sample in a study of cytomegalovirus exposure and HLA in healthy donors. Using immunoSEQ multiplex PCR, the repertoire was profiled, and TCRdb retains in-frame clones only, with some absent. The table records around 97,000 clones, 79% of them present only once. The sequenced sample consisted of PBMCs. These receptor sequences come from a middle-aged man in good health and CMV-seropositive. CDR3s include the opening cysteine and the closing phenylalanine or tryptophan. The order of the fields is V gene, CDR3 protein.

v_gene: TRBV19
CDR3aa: CASSSPGQGNIQYF

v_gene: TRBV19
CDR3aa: CASRMDRAGTSGKNTGELFF

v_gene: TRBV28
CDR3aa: CASSLTGGPGEQFF

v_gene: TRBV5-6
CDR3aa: CASSTGQGETEAFF

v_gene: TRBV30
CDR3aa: CAWSGQGKESSPLHF

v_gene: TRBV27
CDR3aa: CASSLNGQGGELFF

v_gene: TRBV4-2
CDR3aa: CASSQISRVSYEQYF

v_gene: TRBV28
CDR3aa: CASSLDRVSGETQYF

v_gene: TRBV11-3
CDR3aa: CASSLGSGGMNTGELFF

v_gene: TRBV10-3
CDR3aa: CAISDVGSTGELFF

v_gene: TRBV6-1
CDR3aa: CASSEAAGGPGEQYF

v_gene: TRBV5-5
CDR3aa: CASSFQGGAETGELFF

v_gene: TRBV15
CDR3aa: CATSRDGTGTSGDTGELFF

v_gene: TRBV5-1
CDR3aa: CASSYPTGGPDTQYF

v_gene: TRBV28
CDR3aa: CASRPAGPANTEAFF

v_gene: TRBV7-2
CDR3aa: CASSLGTGSRPSTDTQYF

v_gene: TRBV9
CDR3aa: CASSPTTPSVTQYF

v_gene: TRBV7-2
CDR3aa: CASSHPGNAQYF

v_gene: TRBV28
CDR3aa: CASSYPDRGEQFF

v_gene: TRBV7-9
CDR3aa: CASSPGTSGSYEQFF

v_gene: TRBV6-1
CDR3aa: CASSEGAGVLYEQYF

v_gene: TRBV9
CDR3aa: CASSLDETGTSSTDTQYF

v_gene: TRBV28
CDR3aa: CASSLLGTSGSPYNEQFF

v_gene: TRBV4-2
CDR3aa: CASSQDMGDRPYEQYF

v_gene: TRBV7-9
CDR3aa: CASSPTGDYNEQFF

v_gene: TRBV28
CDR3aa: CASHTVWGGEKLFF

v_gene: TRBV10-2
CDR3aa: CASRSLTGVNTGELFF

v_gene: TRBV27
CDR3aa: CASSLRGAGLAVYNEQFF

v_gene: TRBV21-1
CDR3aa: CASSKEDGNRTDTQYF

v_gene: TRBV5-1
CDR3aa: CASSSGTEYEQYF

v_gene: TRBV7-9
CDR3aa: CASSDLAGWVETQYF

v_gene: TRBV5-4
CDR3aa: CASSLVGGGETQYF

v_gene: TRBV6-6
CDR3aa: CASSRDRSSYEQYF

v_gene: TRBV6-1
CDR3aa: CASSELGLAGDNEQFF

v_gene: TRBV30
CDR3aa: CAWSVRRGGGGTQYF

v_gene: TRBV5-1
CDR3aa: CASSVTNRGNEQFF

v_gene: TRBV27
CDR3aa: CASSRRENEKLFF

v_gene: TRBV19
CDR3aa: CASSPSRASYEQYF

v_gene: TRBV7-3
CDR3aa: CASSPPTVGYGYTF

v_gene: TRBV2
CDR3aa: CASSGPGQGANEQYF